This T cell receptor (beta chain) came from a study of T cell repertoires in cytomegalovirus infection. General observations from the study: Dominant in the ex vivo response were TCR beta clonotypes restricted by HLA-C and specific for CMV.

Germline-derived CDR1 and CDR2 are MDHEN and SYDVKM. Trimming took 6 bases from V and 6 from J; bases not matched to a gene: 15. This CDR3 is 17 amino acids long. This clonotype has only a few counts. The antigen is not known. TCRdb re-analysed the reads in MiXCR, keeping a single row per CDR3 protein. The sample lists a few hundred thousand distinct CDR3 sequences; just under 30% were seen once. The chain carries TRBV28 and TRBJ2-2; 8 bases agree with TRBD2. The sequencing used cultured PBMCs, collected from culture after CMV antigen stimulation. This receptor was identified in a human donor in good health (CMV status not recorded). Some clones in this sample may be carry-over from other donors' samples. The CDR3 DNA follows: TGTGCCAGCAGACGGGGGGGTTGGCGGGAAGTAGCCGGGGAGCTGTTTTTT. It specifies CASRRGGWREVAGELFF.